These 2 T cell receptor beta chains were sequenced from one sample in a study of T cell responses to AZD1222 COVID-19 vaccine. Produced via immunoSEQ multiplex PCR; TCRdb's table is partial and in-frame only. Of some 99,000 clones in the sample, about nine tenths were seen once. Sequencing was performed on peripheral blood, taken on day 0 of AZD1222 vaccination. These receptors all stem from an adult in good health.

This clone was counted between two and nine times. The CDR3 region has the DNA TGCGCCAGCACACTAGCGGGAGTTGGGGACAATGAGCAGTTCTTC. Amino acids: CASTLAGVGDNEQFF. The chain has TRBV10-2 and TRBJ2-1, with TRBD2 identical over 11 bases. This CDR3 has 15 amino acids. Germline trimming cut 7 bases from V and 5 bases from J; bases unmatched to any gene: 7. Per the germline V gene, CDR1 is WSHSY and CDR2 is SAAADI.

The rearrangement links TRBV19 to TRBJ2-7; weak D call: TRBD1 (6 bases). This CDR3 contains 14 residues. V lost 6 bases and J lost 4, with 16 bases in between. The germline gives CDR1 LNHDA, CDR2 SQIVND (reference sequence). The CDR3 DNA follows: TGTGCCAGTAGAGAGACAGGTAGGGGATACGAGCAGTACTTC. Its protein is CASRETGRGYEQYF.